Reported below is one T cell receptor beta chain. Its antigen is not identified. The sample comes from a study of Ad26.COV2.S vaccination and SARS-CoV-2 variants. Points from the study as a whole: The breadth of spike-specific CD8+ and CD4+ T cell responses after vaccination was reportedly substantial. Spike-specific TCR breadth ran higher among vaccine recipients than placebo recipients.

Libraries were prepared by immunoSEQ multiplex PCR; TCRdb keeps only in-frame clonotypes and omits some of them. The top ten clones hold around 3% of a sample with 290,000 or so clones, around 87% of them seen once. Stated treatment: approximately 18 received Ad26.COV2.S at low or high dose, single or two shots; about five received placebo; per-sample allocation not given. Each sample was drawn 63 days after the first injection (of vaccine or placebo). The CDR3 covers 15 residues. Germline V CDR1 and CDR2: SGDLS, YYNGEE. The V end lost 6 bases, the J end lost 7 bases, and 20 bases lay between the germline ends.

The input for sequencing was peripheral blood, taken in a trial of Ad26.COV2.S vaccine versus placebo. The origin of this receptor is a person aged 18 to 65 who received the Ad26.COV2.S COVID-19 vaccine or a placebo. The rearrangement joins TRBV9 to TRBJ2-1; the D gene could be TRBD1 or TRBD2 (5 bases each). In DNA, the CDR3 is TGTGCCAGCACCCAATTGGGGGTGTTATCGAATGAGCAGTTCTTC. Its protein product is CASTQLGVLSNEQFF.